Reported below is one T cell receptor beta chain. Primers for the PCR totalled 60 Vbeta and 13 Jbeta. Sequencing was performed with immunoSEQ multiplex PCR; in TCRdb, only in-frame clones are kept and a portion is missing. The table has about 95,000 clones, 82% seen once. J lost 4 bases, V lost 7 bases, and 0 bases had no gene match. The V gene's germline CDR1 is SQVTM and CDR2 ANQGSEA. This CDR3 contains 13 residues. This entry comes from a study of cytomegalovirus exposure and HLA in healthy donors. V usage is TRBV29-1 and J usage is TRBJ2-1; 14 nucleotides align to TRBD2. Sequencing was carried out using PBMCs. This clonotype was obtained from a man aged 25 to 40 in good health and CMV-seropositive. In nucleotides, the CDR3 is TGCAGCGGACTAGCGGGAGGGTACAATGAGCAGTTCTTC. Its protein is CSGLAGGYNEQFF.